This T cell receptor beta chain was recorded in a study of OX40 agonist ivuxolimab in advanced cancers. The V gene's germline CDR1 is SGHNT and CDR2 YYREEE (reference sequence). There are 16 residues in the CDR3. V was clipped by 0 bases and J by 0 bases, with 9 bases between them. This clone appeared a single time. What it binds is not known. Study results and caveats: Also present in some nonresponders was a low level of normalized T-cell clonal expansion.

Data came from immunoSEQ multiplex PCR; TCRdb stores just in-frame clones and leaves some out. The data contain tens of thousands of clones, 84% of them singletons. The chain couples TRBV5-4 to TRBJ1-4, with D hard to call. Sequencing used CD4+ or CD8+ T cells sorted from blood, obtained in a trial of the OX40 agonist ivuxolimab. The source of this sequence is an adult with an advanced solid tumor such as melanoma, head and neck, liver or kidney cancer. CDR3 amino acids: CASSLESGSTNEKLFF. The CDR3 nucleotides read TGTGCCAGCAGCTTGGAATCAGGATCAACTAATGAAAAACTGTTTTTT.